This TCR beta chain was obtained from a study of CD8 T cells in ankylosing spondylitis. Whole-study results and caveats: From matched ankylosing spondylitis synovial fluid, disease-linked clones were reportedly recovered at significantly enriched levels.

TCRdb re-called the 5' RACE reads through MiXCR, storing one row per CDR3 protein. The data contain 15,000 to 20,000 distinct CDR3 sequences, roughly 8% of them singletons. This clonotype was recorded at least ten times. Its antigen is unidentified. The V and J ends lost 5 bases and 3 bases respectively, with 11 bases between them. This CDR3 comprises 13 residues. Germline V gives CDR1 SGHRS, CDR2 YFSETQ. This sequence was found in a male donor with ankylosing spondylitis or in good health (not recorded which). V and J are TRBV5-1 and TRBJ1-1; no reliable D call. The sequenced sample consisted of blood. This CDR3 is CASSTKTDTEAFF. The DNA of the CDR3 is TGCGCCAGCAGTACCAAGACGGACACTGAAGCTTTCTTT.